These T cell receptor beta chains were read from a single sample in a study of OX40 agonist ivuxolimab in advanced cancers. Profiling relied on immunoSEQ multiplex PCR, and the TCRdb table lists in-frame clones only, not all of them. This sample carries 50,000 to 65,000 clones, 88% of them seen once, and the ten largest clones take roughly 0.7%. Here the sequenced sample was CD4+ or CD8+ T cells sorted from blood, taken in a trial of the OX40 agonist ivuxolimab. These receptors originate from an adult with an advanced solid tumor such as melanoma, head and neck, liver or kidney cancer. Both conserved end residues are part of each CDR3. A D gene is named only where the DNA matches it firmly. Clone size appears in some rows only: once, few, many, or a class for an expanded clone.

clone size: NA
V gene: TRBV5-6
CDR3 length: 16
J gene: TRBJ2-3
D gene: TRBD2
CDR3 protein: CASHLGLAGFTDTQYF
CDR3 DNA: TGTGCCAGCCATCTAGGACTAGCGGGGTTCACAGATACGCAGTATTTT

clone size: NA
V gene: TRBV6-5
CDR3 length: 15
J gene: TRBJ2-1
D gene: TRBD1
CDR3 protein: CASSYSPTGYNEQFF
CDR3 DNA: TGTGCCAGCAGTTACTCGCCGACAGGGTACAATGAGCAGTTCTTC

clone size: NA
V gene: TRBV5-1
CDR3 length: 15
J gene: TRBJ1-4
D gene: NA
CDR3 protein: CASTPAGFGDEKLFF
CDR3 DNA: TGCGCCAGCACCCCCGCAGGATTCGGAGATGAAAAACTGTTTTTT

clone size: NA
V gene: TRBV6-1
CDR3 length: 15
J gene: TRBJ1-3
D gene: NA
CDR3 protein: CASTTLGVPGNTIYF
CDR3 DNA: TGTGCCAGCACCACCTTAGGGGTCCCTGGAAACACCATATATTTT

clone size: NA
V gene: TRBV10-3
CDR3 length: 15
J gene: TRBJ2-1
D gene: NA
CDR3 protein: CAISALDSQYNEQFF
CDR3 DNA: TGTGCCATCAGCGCGTTGGACAGCCAGTACAATGAGCAGTTCTTC

clone size: NA
V gene: TRBV6-1
CDR3 length: 13
J gene: TRBJ1-5
D gene: NA
CDR3 protein: CASSAAGHQPQHF
CDR3 DNA: TGTGCCAGCAGTGCGGCAGGTCATCAGCCCCAGCATTTT

clone size: NA
V gene: TRBV9
CDR3 length: 14
J gene: TRBJ1-1
D gene: NA
CDR3 protein: CASSRGPGLSEAFF
CDR3 DNA: TGTGCCAGCAGTCGCGGGCCGGGGCTGAGTGAAGCTTTCTTT

clone size: NA
V gene: TRBV5-6
CDR3 length: 14
J gene: TRBJ2-7
D gene: TRBD2
CDR3 protein: CASSRTSGFYEQYF
CDR3 DNA: TGTGCCAGCAGCCGGACTAGCGGTTTCTACGAGCAGTACTTC

clone size: NA
V gene: TRBV5-1
CDR3 length: 14
J gene: TRBJ2-5
D gene: NA
CDR3 protein: CASSLSPGAETQYF
CDR3 DNA: TGCGCCAGCAGCTTATCCCCAGGGGCCGAGACCCAGTACTTC

clone size: NA
V gene: TRBV9
CDR3 length: 16
J gene: TRBJ2-3
D gene: TRBD1
CDR3 protein: CASSPRGQAETDTQYF
CDR3 DNA: TGTGCCAGCAGCCCCCGGGGACAGGCTGAGACAGATACGCAGTATTTT

clone size: NA
V gene: TRBV4-1
CDR3 length: 15
J gene: TRBJ2-7
D gene: TRBD1
CDR3 protein: CASSPGQGAVGEQYF
CDR3 DNA: TGCGCCAGCAGCCCGGGACAGGGGGCGGTGGGCGAGCAGTACTTC

clone size: NA
V gene: TRBV6-1
CDR3 length: 14
J gene: TRBJ1-4
D gene: NA
CDR3 protein: CASSGESGGEKLFF
CDR3 DNA: TGTGCCAGCAGTGGTGAGAGCGGTGGTGAAAAACTGTTTTTT

clone size: NA
V gene: TRBV7-3
CDR3 length: 14
J gene: TRBJ2-1
D gene: NA
CDR3 protein: CASSLTGGHNEQFF
CDR3 DNA: TGTGCCAGCAGCTTAACGGGGGGGCACAATGAGCAGTTCTTC

clone size: NA
V gene: TRBV21-1
CDR3 length: 18
J gene: TRBJ1-3
D gene: NA
CDR3 protein: CASSKEGSGARSGNTIYF
CDR3 DNA: TGTGCCAGCAGCAAAGAAGGGTCGGGGGCGCGCTCTGGAAACACCATATATTTT

clone size: NA
V gene: TRBV6-1
CDR3 length: 16
J gene: TRBJ1-5
D gene: TRBD1
CDR3 protein: CASSVSTGGVSQPQHF
CDR3 DNA: TGTGCCAGCAGTGTAAGCACAGGGGGAGTGAGTCAGCCCCAGCATTTT

clone size: NA
V gene: TRBV7-9
CDR3 length: 15
J gene: TRBJ1-5
D gene: NA
CDR3 protein: CASSLGTVLGQPQHF
CDR3 DNA: TGTGCCAGCAGCTTAGGGACAGTTTTGGGTCAGCCCCAGCATTTT

clone size: NA
V gene: TRBV7-8
CDR3 length: 17
J gene: TRBJ2-3
D gene: NA
CDR3 protein: CASSPGGVAGFTDTQYF
CDR3 DNA: TGTGCCAGCAGCCCAGGGGGGGTAGCGGGTTTCACAGATACGCAGTATTTT

clone size: NA
V gene: TRBV28
CDR3 length: 15
J gene: TRBJ1-2
D gene: TRBD1
CDR3 protein: CASRNSGTGLRGYTF
CDR3 DNA: TGTGCCAGCAGAAACTCCGGGACAGGGCTGAGAGGCTACACCTTC

clone size: NA
V gene: TRBV11-2
CDR3 length: 15
J gene: TRBJ1-5
D gene: NA
CDR3 protein: CASSRGPGGNQPQHF
CDR3 DNA: TGTGCCAGCAGCCGAGGGCCTGGGGGCAATCAGCCCCAGCATTTT

clone size: NA
V gene: TRBV18
CDR3 length: 15
J gene: TRBJ2-2
D gene: TRBD1
CDR3 protein: CASSPDRDGIGELFF
CDR3 DNA: TGTGCCAGCTCCCCTGACAGGGATGGTATCGGGGAGCTGTTTTTT

clone size: once
V gene: TRBV6-1
CDR3 length: 16
J gene: TRBJ2-3
D gene: TRBD2
CDR3 protein: CASSERGGGPPDTQYF
CDR3 DNA: TGTGCCAGCAGTGAACGGGGGGGAGGGCCACCAGATACGCAGTATTTT

clone size: NA
V gene: TRBV9
CDR3 length: 15
J gene: TRBJ2-2
D gene: NA
CDR3 protein: CASSLRTGNTGELFF
CDR3 DNA: TGTGCCAGCAGCCTTCGGACCGGTAACACCGGGGAGCTGTTTTTT

clone size: NA
V gene: TRBV9
CDR3 length: 13
J gene: TRBJ1-3
D gene: NA
CDR3 protein: CASSGAGGGAIYF
CDR3 DNA: TGTGCCAGCAGCGGGGCGGGGGGCGGTGCAATATATTTT

clone size: NA
V gene: TRBV5-1
CDR3 length: 15
J gene: TRBJ2-6
D gene: NA
CDR3 protein: CASSLGDAGANVLTF
CDR3 DNA: TGCGCCAGCAGCTTGGGGGATGCTGGGGCCAACGTCCTGACTTTC

clone size: NA
V gene: TRBV5-1
CDR3 length: 13
J gene: TRBJ2-3
D gene: NA
CDR3 protein: CASSLGLADTQYF
CDR3 DNA: TGCGCCAGCAGCTTGGGCCTAGCAGATACGCAGTATTTT

clone size: NA
V gene: TRBV2
CDR3 length: 16
J gene: TRBJ1-5
D gene: NA
CDR3 protein: CASNLQGTGLGQPQHF
CDR3 DNA: TGTGCCAGCAACCTCCAAGGGACGGGCTTGGGCCAGCCCCAGCATTTT

clone size: NA
V gene: TRBV4-2
CDR3 length: 15
J gene: TRBJ2-1
D gene: TRBD1
CDR3 protein: CASSQHRDSSNEQFF
CDR3 DNA: TGTGCCAGCAGCCAACACCGGGACAGCTCCAATGAGCAGTTCTTC

clone size: NA
V gene: TRBV13
CDR3 length: 12
J gene: TRBJ2-1
D gene: NA
CDR3 protein: CASSPSRGEQFF
CDR3 DNA: TGTGCCAGCAGCCCCTCGAGGGGAGAGCAGTTCTTC

clone size: NA
V gene: TRBV28
CDR3 length: 14
J gene: TRBJ1-1
D gene: NA
CDR3 protein: CASSSRSRNTEAFF
CDR3 DNA: TGTGCCAGCAGTTCCCGAAGCAGGAACACTGAAGCTTTCTTT

clone size: NA
V gene: TRBV28
CDR3 length: 16
J gene: TRBJ2-5
D gene: NA
CDR3 protein: CASSLGIGSPQETQYF
CDR3 DNA: TGTGCCAGCAGTTTGGGTATCGGCTCCCCCCAAGAGACCCAGTACTTC

clone size: NA
V gene: TRBV7-9
CDR3 length: 16
J gene: TRBJ2-1
D gene: NA
CDR3 protein: CASSGGLRISYNEQFF
CDR3 DNA: TGTGCCAGCAGCGGGGGACTGAGGATCTCCTACAATGAGCAGTTCTTC

clone size: NA
V gene: TRBV6-5
CDR3 length: 14
J gene: TRBJ2-1
D gene: NA
CDR3 protein: CASKAASAYNEQFF
CDR3 DNA: TGTGCCAGCAAGGCGGCTAGCGCGTACAATGAGCAGTTCTTC

clone size: NA
V gene: TRBV6-6
CDR3 length: 12
J gene: TRBJ1-1
D gene: NA
CDR3 protein: CASSSYDSEAFF
CDR3 DNA: TGTGCCAGCAGTTCCTACGACAGTGAAGCTTTCTTT

clone size: few
V gene: TRBV19
CDR3 length: 15
J gene: TRBJ1-5
D gene: NA
CDR3 protein: CASNQGTLVRQPQHF
CDR3 DNA: TGTGCCAGTAATCAGGGGACACTCGTGAGGCAGCCCCAGCATTTT

clone size: NA
V gene: TRBV28
CDR3 length: 13
J gene: TRBJ2-3
D gene: NA
CDR3 protein: CASSDGSTDTQYF
CDR3 DNA: TGTGCCAGCAGCGACGGGAGCACAGATACGCAGTATTTT

clone size: NA
V gene: TRBV9
CDR3 length: 15
J gene: TRBJ1-1
D gene: NA
CDR3 protein: CASSLSRTVNTEAFF
CDR3 DNA: TGTGCCAGCAGCCTCTCACGGACGGTGAACACTGAAGCTTTCTTT

clone size: NA
V gene: TRBV29-1
CDR3 length: 15
J gene: TRBJ1-1
D gene: TRBD1
CDR3 protein: CSVEDLAGGTVEAFF
CDR3 DNA: TGCAGCGTTGAAGATCTGGCAGGGGGAACGGTTGAAGCTTTCTTT

clone size: NA
V gene: TRBV29-1
CDR3 length: 15
J gene: TRBJ2-7
D gene: TRBD1
CDR3 protein: CSVERGTGGGYEQYF
CDR3 DNA: TGCAGCGTTGAAAGAGGAACAGGGGGCGGCTACGAGCAGTACTTC

clone size: few
V gene: TRBV27
CDR3 length: 15
J gene: TRBJ2-1
D gene: NA
CDR3 protein: CASSLTGPRYNEQFF
CDR3 DNA: TGTGCCAGCAGTTTAACGGGACCGCGGTACAATGAGCAGTTCTTC

clone size: NA
V gene: TRBV30
CDR3 length: 14
J gene: TRBJ2-2
D gene: TRBD1
CDR3 protein: CAWNRDRVTGELFF
CDR3 DNA: TGTGCCTGGAATCGGGACAGGGTTACCGGGGAGCTGTTTTTT

clone size: NA
V gene: TRBV4-1
CDR3 length: 16
J gene: TRBJ1-5
D gene: NA
CDR3 protein: CASSREQAYSNQPQHF
CDR3 DNA: TGCGCCAGCAGTCGAGAACAGGCGTACAGCAATCAGCCCCAGCATTTT

clone size: once
V gene: TRBV19
CDR3 length: 16
J gene: TRBJ2-7
D gene: TRBD1
CDR3 protein: CASEPGRGTGTYEQYF
CDR3 DNA: TGTGCCAGCGAGCCTGGTCGGGGGACAGGGACGTACGAGCAGTACTTC